The TCR beta chain under discussion was sequenced for a study of T cells in Graves' hyperthyroidism and ophthalmopathy. Ten or more counts support this clonotype. It was RNA transcripts that yielded the amplified TCR beta CDR3 regions. First-round RT-PCR of the TCR CDR3 relied on the HTBI primer set. TCRdb itself ran the multiplex PCR reads through MiXCR, one entry per CDR3 protein. The table includes about 200,000 distinct CDR3 sequences, roughly a sixth detected once. The source material was blood. The TCR sequence derives from a woman between 50 and 59 years old with Graves' hyperthyroidism.

For the CDR3, the DNA is TGCGCCAGCAGTCCCCACTTATCCTACGAGCAGTACTTC. Residues: CASSPHLSYEQYF. The V and J genes are TRBV10-2 and TRBJ2-7; D gene unclear. The CDR3 has 13 residues. Germline assignment: CDR1 WSHSY and CDR2 SAAADI. Trimming took off 5 bases at V and 1 base at J, with 9 bases between the two ends.